This record looks at one TCR beta chain sequence and its context. Its antigen is currently not known. No qualities accompany the bases; no much larger clone lies one base away. The data are from a study of T cell responses to AZD1222 COVID-19 vaccine (dated by TCRdb to the early 2020s). Notes on the research overall: TCR sequencing covered over 230 trial participants: nearly 210 given two doses of AZD1222 and approximately 25 given two doses of MenACWY control vaccine. Trial participants were enrolled into age subgroups of 18-55, 56-69 and 70-plus years, which contained about 150, 27 and 61 TCR-sequenced participants, respectively. Broader findings and caveats from the paper: Because no samples from the day 14 peak response were available, repertoires could be characterized only after the peak T cell response. Participants were mostly white British and included more females than males, and it was suggested by the authors that clonal diversity may have been underestimated. The 56-69-year group was small, and its depth increase did not reach significance, likely because of low power. After two AZD1222 doses, both the breadth and the depth of spike-specific TCRs were significantly higher than at day 0 and than in MenACWY recipients. The vaccine-associated CD4 TCRs covered the entire spike protein, and the dominant responses fell in regions 160-218 and 743-854. Reportedly, close to half of the unique spike-specific TCRs recognized epitopes lying outside the regions that are mutated in the B.1.351 and B.1.1.7 variants. Only 5 to 7 AZD1222 recipients were SARS-CoV-2 seropositive at baseline, limiting conclusions about previously exposed vaccinees.

The sample's time point label, decoded: about 28 days (+/-7) after the second vaccine dose. AZD1222 recipients given second doses at about 4 weeks or at about 12 weeks were pooled, since spike-specific TCR depth and breadth were not found to differ between the two schedules. Vaccinee samples were obtained from the UK trials COV001 and COV002, which included a single-blind randomized controlled phase 2/3 trial of AZD1222 (ChAdOx1 nCoV-19) in healthy adults. Trial participant PBMC samples were collected at day 0 and day 28 after the second dose for TCRbeta chain sequencing. According to the germline V gene, CDR1 reads ENHRY and CDR2 reads SYGVKD. V lost 2 bases and J lost 4 bases; the stretch between them is 17 bases long. The CDR3 runs 16 amino acids, cysteine and phenylalanine included. Left in the record is the CDR3 DNA by itself, 48 bases read in frame from the first base. The CDR3 regions of human TCRbeta chains were analyzed by immunosequencing. The authors processed their data as follows. TCRs in the repertoires were compared against a reference library of SARS-CoV-2-specific TCRs that had been generated with the MIRA antigen-specificity platform. Breadth was defined as the fraction of unique TCRs that were SARS-CoV-2-associated. Depth was defined as the fraction of total T cells that were SARS-CoV-2-associated. Using the MIRA data, each spike-specific TCR was mapped to the spike region that the TCR reacts to and placed in a CD4 or CD8 class. Log10-transformed breadth and depth values were compared by one-way ANOVA with Sidak's multiple comparisons tests. This is the immuneACCESS table as TCRdb keeps it, with only in-frame sequences that have V and J called. A part of the clones is gone; compared with another copy, unresolved V genes explain less than half, and the rest is unexplained. V and J calls and clone size are copied from that table; D and trimming were computed from the DNA. Present in this sample are about 34,000 clones, around 78% of which were seen just once. About 4.7% of the sample lies in the top ten.

The V and J genes are TRBV10-3 and TRBJ2-5; the D gene is perhaps TRBD2, on 7 matching bases. Source: peripheral blood, taken 28 days after the second AZD1222 dose. The receptor was isolated from an adult who received the AZD1222 COVID-19 vaccine. The base sequence is TGTGCCATCAGTGAGCCCGGTGGGGGGGGGCGAGAGACCCAGTACTTC. Its translation is CAISEPGGGGRETQYF.